This T cell receptor beta chain was sequenced for a study of Graves' ophthalmopathy and Graves' hyperthyroidism. The study's findings and limits: The blood repertoire also included most expanded thyroid clonotypes above 0.001 frequency.

Germline loops: CDR1 SGHRS, CDR2 YFSETQ. V dropped 4 bases and J dropped 1 base, with 14 bases sitting between them. This CDR3 contains 15 residues. Amplification of TCR beta CDR3 regions used RNA transcripts. First-round RT-PCR relied on HTBI primers, and a second-round multiplex PCR came next. TCRdb re-derived calls from the multiplex PCR reads in MiXCR, one entry per CDR3 protein. In the table there are hundreds of thousands of distinct CDR3 sequences, 22% of which are singletons. This clonotype was recorded at least ten times. Its cognate antigen is unknown. By definition, stable hyperthyroidism involved no ophthalmopathy within 18 months of follow-up. New diagnoses, under 2 months' duration, and ages 18 to 65 characterized the hyperthyroidism patients. Uncontrolled infections, pregnancy, lactation or other autoimmune diseases led to patient exclusion.

The TCR sequence derives from a woman aged 18-35 years with stable Graves' hyperthyroidism. Some clones in this sample may be carry-over from other donors' samples. V gene TRBV5-1 combines with J gene TRBJ1-1, with D possibly being TRBD1 (5 bases). The material sequenced was peripheral blood. The DNA of the CDR3 is TGCGCCAGCAGCCTCCTACGGGACGGGAACACTGAAGCTTTCTTT. Protein sequence: CASSLLRDGNTEAFF.